The 6 T cell receptor beta chains listed next were all sequenced from one sample in a study of Tregs in tolerant kidney transplant recipients. Produced via immunoSEQ multiplex PCR; TCRdb's table is partial and in-frame only. The table shows hundreds of thousands of clones, with about 80% occurring only once. Input material: CD4+ T cells from blood. These receptors originate from a human donor in good health.

V is TRBV7-9 and J is TRBJ2-1; 11 positions agree with TRBD2. The CDR3 is made up of 16 amino acids. Germline V gives CDR1 SEHNR, CDR2 FQNEAQ (reference sequence). The V gene end was trimmed by 4 bases and the J gene end by 2 bases; junction bases not matched to a gene: 4. The CDR3 region is CASSSIAGGTYNEQFF. CDR3 nucleotide sequence: TGTGCCAGCAGCTCCATAGCGGGAGGGACCTACAATGAGCAGTTCTTC.

The chain joins TRBV4-1 to TRBJ2-7; D gene uncertain. Deletions cut 4 bases from V and 2 bases from J, with 12 bases between. Germline CDR1 and CDR2: MGHRA and YSYEKL. The CDR3 loop spans 14 amino acids. This chain's CDR3 is CASSPTPATYEQYF. CDR3 in DNA: TGCGCCAGCAGCCCCACCCCTGCCACCTACGAGCAGTACTTC.

This sequence joins TRBV11-2 and TRBJ2-2; a weak D match, TRBD1 (5 bases). CDR3 length equals 15 residues. The germline V and J ends were trimmed by 5 bases and 0 bases, with 10 bases remaining between them. CDR1 SGHAT and CDR2 FQNNGV come from the germline V gene. The DNA for the CDR3 is TGTGCCAGCAGCCGTCAAGGGGCGAACACCGGGGAGCTGTTTTTT. Its translation: CASSRQGANTGELFF.

The chain uses TRBV11-2 and TRBJ2-2; 12 positions agree with TRBD2. There are 16 residues in the CDR3. From germline, CDR1 is SGHAT and CDR2 FQNNGV. The ends lost 4 bases at V and 4 bases at J; junction bases unmatched: 4. As DNA, the CDR3 is TGTGCCAGCAGCTCCCCGGGACTAGCGGGCACCGGGGAGCTGTTTTTT. It encodes CASSSPGLAGTGELFF.

V gene TRBV2 combines with J gene TRBJ2-1, with D uncertain. The CDR3 totals 15 residues. Germline V CDR1 and CDR2: SNHLY, FYNNEI. The V end lost 6 bases, the J end lost 4 bases, and 16 bases lay between the germline ends. The CDR3: CASRVRRVLYNEQFF. Here the CDR3 DNA reads TGTGCCAGCAGAGTACGTAGGGTACTTTACAATGAGCAGTTCTTC.

This sequence joins TRBV9 and TRBJ2-3; 10 positions match TRBD2. CDR1 and CDR2 (germline): SGDLS, YYNGEE. Unmatched junction bases numbered 6, after V lost 4 bases and J lost 7 bases. The CDR3 loop spans 14 amino acids. Here the CDR3 DNA reads TGTGCCAGCAGCTCTGGGACTAGCGCTTATACGCAGTATTTT. Translated: CASSSGTSAYTQYF.